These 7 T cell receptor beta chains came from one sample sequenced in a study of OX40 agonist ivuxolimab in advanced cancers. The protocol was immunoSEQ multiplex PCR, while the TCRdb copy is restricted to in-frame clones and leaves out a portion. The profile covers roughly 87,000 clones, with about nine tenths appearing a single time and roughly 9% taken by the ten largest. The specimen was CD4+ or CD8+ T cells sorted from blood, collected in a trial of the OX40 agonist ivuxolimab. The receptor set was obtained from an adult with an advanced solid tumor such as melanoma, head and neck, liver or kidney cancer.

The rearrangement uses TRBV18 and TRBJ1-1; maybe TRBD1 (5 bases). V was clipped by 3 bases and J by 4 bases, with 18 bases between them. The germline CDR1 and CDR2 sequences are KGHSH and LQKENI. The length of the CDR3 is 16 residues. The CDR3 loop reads CASSPPRGGSITEAFF. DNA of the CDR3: TGTGCCAGCTCACCCCCACGGGGGGGGTCAATCACTGAAGCTTTCTTT.

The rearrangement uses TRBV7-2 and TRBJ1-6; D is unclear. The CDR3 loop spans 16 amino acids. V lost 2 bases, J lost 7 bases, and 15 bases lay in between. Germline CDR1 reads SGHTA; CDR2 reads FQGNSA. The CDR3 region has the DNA TGTGCCAGCAGCTTATCACCGACCCTGGGGAATTCACCCCTCCACTTT. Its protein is CASSLSPTLGNSPLHF.

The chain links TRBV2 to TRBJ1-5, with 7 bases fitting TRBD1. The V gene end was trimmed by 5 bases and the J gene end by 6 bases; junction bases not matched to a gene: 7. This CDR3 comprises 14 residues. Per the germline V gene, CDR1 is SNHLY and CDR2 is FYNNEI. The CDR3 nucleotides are TGTGCCAGCAGTCAGATGTCAGGGGGTCAGCCCCAGCATTTT. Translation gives CASSQMSGGQPQHF.

CDR3 loop: CASSMLGVEPGHEQFF. CDR3 DNA sequence: TGTGCCAGTAGTATGTTGGGGGTAGAGCCCGGCCATGAGCAGTTCTTC. This rearrangement joins TRBV19 to TRBJ2-1; D possibly uses TRBD1 or TRBD2 (5 bases each). The CDR3 has 16 amino acids. Germline CDR1 is LNHDA and CDR2 is SQIVND (reference sequence). Trimming removed 3 bases from V and 8 bases from J, with 20 bases in between.

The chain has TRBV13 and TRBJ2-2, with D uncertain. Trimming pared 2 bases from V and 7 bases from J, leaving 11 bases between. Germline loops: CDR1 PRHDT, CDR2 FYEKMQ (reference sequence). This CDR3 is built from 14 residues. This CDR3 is CASSLIAHSGELFF. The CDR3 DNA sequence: TGTGCCAGCAGCTTAATAGCCCACAGCGGGGAGCTGTTTTTT.

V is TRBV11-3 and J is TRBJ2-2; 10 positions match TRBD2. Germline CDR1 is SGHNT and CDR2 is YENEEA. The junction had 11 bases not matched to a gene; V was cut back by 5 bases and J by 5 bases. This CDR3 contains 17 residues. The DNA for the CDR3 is TGTGCCAGCAGCCCGTCGCGACTAGCGGGTCTTACCGGGGAGCTGTTTTTT. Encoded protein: CASSPSRLAGLTGELFF.

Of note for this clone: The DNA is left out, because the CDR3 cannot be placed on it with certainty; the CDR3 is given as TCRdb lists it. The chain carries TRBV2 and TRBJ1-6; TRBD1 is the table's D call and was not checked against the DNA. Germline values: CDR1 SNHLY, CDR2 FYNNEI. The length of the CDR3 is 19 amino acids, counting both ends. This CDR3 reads CASSEEVRARGSYNSPLHF.